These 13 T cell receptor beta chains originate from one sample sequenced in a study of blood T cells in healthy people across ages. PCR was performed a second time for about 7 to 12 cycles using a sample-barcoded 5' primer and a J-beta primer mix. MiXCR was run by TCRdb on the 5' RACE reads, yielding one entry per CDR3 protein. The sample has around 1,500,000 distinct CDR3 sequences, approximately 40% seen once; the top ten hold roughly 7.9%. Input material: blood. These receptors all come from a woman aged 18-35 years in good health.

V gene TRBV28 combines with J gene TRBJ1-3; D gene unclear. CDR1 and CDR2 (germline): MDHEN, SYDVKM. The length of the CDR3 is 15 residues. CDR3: CTTTGSSPSGNTIYF. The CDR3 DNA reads TGTACCACTACCGGTAGCTCCCCCTCTGGAAACACCATATATTTT.

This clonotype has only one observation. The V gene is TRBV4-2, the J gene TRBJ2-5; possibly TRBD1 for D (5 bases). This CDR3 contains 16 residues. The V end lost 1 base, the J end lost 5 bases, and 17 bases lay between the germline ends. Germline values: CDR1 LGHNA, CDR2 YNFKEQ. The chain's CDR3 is CASSQGAVRDEETQYF. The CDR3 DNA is TGTGCCAGCAGCCAAGGGGCCGTCAGGGATGAGGAGACCCAGTACTTC.

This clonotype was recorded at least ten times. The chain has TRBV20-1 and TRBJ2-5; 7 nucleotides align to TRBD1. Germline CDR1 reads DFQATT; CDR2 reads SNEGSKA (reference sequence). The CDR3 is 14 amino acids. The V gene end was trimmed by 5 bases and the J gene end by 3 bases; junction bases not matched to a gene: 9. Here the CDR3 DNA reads TGCAGTGCTGGAACTGACAGGGTCGAAGAGACCCAGTACTTC. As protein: CSAGTDRVEETQYF.

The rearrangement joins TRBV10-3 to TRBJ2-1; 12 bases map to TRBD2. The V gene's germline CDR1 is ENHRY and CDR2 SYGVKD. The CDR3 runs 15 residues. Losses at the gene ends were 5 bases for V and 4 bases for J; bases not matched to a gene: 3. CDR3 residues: CAISRGTSGYNEQFF. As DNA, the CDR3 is TGTGCCATCAGTCGTGGGACTAGCGGGTACAATGAGCAGTTCTTC.

CDR3 residues: CSAPPEDRGGGTQFF. The CDR3 nucleotides read TGCAGTGCTCCTCCGGAGGACAGGGGCGGAGGTACGCAGTTCTTC. This chain links TRBV20-1 with TRBJ2-1, with 9 bases aligning to TRBD1. V was clipped by 5 bases and J by 12 bases; unmatched bases: 17. The length of the CDR3 is 15 residues. Germline CDR1 is DFQATT and CDR2 is SNEGSKA (reference sequence).

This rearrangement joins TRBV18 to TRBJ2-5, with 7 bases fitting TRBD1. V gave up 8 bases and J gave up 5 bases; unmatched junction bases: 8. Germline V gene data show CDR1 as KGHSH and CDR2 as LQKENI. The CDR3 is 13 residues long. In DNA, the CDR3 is TGTGCCAGCACCAGGGGGTTTTTGGAGACCCAGTACTTC. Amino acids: CASTRGFLETQYF.

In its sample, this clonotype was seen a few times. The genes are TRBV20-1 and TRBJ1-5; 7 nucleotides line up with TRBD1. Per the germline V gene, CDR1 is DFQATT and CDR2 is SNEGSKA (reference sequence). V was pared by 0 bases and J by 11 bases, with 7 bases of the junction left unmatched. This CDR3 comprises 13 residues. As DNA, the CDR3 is TGCAGTGCTAGAGATCTACAGGGGATTTCCCAGCATTTT. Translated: CSARDLQGISQHF.

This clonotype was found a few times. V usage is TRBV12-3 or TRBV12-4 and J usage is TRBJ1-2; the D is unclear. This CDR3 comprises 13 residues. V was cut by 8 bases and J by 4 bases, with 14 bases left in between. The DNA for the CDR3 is TGTGCCAGCCATATCTTGGGCAGCTATGGCTACACCTTC. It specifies CASHILGSYGYTF.

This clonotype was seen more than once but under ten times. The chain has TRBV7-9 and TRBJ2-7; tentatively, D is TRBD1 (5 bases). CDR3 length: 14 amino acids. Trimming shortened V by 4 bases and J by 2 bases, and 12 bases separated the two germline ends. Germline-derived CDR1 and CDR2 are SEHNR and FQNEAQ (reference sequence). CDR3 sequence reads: CASSYDRNTYEQYF. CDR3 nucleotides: TGTGCCAGCAGCTATGACAGAAATACCTACGAGCAGTACTTC.

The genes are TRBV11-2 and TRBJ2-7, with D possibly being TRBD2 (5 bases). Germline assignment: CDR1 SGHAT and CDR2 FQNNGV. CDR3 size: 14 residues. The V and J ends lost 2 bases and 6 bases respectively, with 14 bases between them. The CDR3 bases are TGTGCCAGCAGCTTATATGGGGAGACCGGCGAGCAGTACTTC. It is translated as CASSLYGETGEQYF.

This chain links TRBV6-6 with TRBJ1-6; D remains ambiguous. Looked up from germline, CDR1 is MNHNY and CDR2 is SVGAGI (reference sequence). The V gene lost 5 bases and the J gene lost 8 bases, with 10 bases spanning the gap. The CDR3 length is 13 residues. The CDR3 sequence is CASSGVGDSPLHF. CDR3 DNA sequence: TGTGCCAGCAGTGGGGTTGGAGATTCACCCCTCCACTTT.

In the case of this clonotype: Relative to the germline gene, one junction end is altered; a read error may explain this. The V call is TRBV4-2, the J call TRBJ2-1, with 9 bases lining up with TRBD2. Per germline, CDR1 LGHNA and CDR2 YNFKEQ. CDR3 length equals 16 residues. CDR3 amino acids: CVSSQPSGVIYNEQFF. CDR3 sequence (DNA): TGTGTCAGCAGCCAACCTAGCGGGGTAATCTACAATGAGCAGTTCTTC.

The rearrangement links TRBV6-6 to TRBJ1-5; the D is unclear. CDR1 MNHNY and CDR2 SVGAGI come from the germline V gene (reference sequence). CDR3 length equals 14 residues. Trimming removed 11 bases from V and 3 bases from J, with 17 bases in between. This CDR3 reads CALRAVWDNQPQHF. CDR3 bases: TGTGCCCTACGAGCAGTATGGGACAATCAGCCCCAGCATTTT.